This T cell receptor beta chain was sequenced for a study of CD8+ T cells in alopecia areata. The table lists this clone with a few counts. Its antigen is undetermined. As the sequencing template, cDNA was produced by extracting RNA and reverse transcribing it. TCRdb's copy holds only in-frame clones and misses some; the assay was immunoSEQ multiplex PCR. The data show 98,000 or so clones, 50% to 75% seen once. Study-wide results and limits: Lesional scalp exceeded normal scalp in clonality, especially in alopecia totalis/universalis.

The treatment: oral pan-JAK inhibitor, 5-10 mg twice daily. Peripheral blood, together with lesional scalp punch biopsies, was collected from alopecia areata patients. This CDR3 region has 12 residues. Deletions cut 4 bases from V and 9 bases from J, with 7 bases between. The germline V gene encodes CDR1 SEHNR and CDR2 FQNEAQ (reference sequence). The chain couples TRBV7-9 to TRBJ1-6; the D is unclear. The receptor's source is a human donor with alopecia areata. The sequences come from CD8+ T cells sorted from blood, collected at week 4, from a patient treated with tofacitinib. CDR3 residues: CASSSEGSPLHF. The CDR3 DNA is TGTGCCAGCAGCTCAGAGGGTTCACCCCTCCACTTT.